This TCR beta chain was recovered during a study of human T cells and chemical hapten exposure. Study at large: Sensitization used 2% DPC on about 2 cm by about 2 cm upper inner arm skin.

Documented time point: patch test 3, about 24 weeks after DPC sensitization. Treatment in this sample: therapeutic diphenylcyclopropenone sensitization with weekly scalp DPC. Staff drew blood before applying each patch test. People who gave samples had alopecia, were 18 to 70 years old, and were suitable for DPC. General study points: Relative to control repertoires, expanded TCRs gave rise to significantly more large CDR3 similarity clusters.

Germline assignment: CDR1 KGHDR and CDR2 SFDVKD. The V end was cut by 1 base, the J end by 8 bases, with 8 bases between. This CDR3 region has 13 residues. This clonotype was recorded a few times. Antigen unknown. TCRdb ran MiXCR on the RACE reads and lists one entry per CDR3 protein. The table shows tens of thousands of distinct CDR3 sequences, with approximately 11% occurring only once. J is TRBJ2-1 and V is TRBV24-1; TRBD2 might be the D (5 bases). The starting material was whole blood, obtained in connection with sensitization to the hapten diphenylcyclopropenone (DPC). This receptor was identified in a woman aged 25-40 years with alopecia areata. Some clones in this sample may be carry-over from other donors' samples. The DNA of the CDR3 is TGTGCCACCAGTGATTTCAATAGCGATGAGCAGTTCTTC. This gives the protein CATSDFNSDEQFF.